This T cell receptor beta chain was retrieved from a study of T cell repertoires in cytomegalovirus infection. The germline V gene has CDR1 MNHGY and CDR2 SAAAGT. V was shortened by 11 bases and J by 7 bases, with 14 bases between the two germline ends. CDR3 size: 11 residues. Via MiXCR, TCRdb re-called the reads, giving one row per CDR3 protein. The data contain 700,000 to 900,000 distinct CDR3 sequences, under 35% of them singletons. As to this clonotype: Its specificity is not known.

This receptor was taken from a human donor in good health (CMV status not recorded). Some clones in this sample may be carry-over from other donors' samples. The chain uses TRBV6-8 and TRBJ1-2; D is possibly TRBD1 (5 bases). The sample in question was cultured CD8+ T cells from PBMCs, obtained from culture after CMV antigen stimulation. The CDR3 nucleotides are TGTGCCGGGTGGGGGGGTGGTGGCTACACCTTC. It is translated as CAGWGGGGYTF.